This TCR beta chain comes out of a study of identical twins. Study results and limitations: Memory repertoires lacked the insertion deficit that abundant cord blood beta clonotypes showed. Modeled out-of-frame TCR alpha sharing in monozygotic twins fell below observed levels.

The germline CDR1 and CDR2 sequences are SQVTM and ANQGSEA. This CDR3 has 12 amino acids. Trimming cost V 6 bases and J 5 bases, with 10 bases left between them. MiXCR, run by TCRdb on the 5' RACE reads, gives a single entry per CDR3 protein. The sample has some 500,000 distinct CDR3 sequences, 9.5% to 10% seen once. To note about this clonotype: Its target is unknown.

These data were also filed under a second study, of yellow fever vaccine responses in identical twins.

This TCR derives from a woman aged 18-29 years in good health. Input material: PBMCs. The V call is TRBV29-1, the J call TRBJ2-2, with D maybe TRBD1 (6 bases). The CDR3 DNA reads TGCAGCGTCCTCCAGGGGACCGGGGAGCTGTTTTTT. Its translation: CSVLQGTGELFF.